The present entry profiles one T cell receptor beta chain with its context. What it binds is not known. Assay: immunoSEQ multiplex PCR; the TCRdb copy retains only in-frame clones and omits some. The data show tens of thousands of clones, roughly nine tenths seen once. The donors formed part of the approximately 120-subject validation cohort, distinct from the approximately 670-subject first cohort. The sample belongs to a study of cytomegalovirus exposure and HLA in healthy donors. CDR1 and CDR2 from the germline V gene are SGDLS and YYNGEE. The ends lost 0 bases at V and 1 base at J; junction bases unmatched: 3. The CDR3 length is 15 residues. Study-level results: 164 TCR beta chains were listed as cytomegalovirus-associated. TCR clusters originating in the first cohort tended to co-occur in the roughly 110 validation repertoires, according to a later analysis.

The sequence derives from a man between 18 and 29 years old in good health and CMV-seronegative. The chain joins TRBV9 to TRBJ2-5; 7 bases are shared with TRBD2. Sequencing was carried out using PBMCs. The CDR3 protein is CASSVDPSGQETQYF. CDR3 nucleotides: TGTGCCAGCAGCGTAGACCCTAGCGGCCAAGAGACCCAGTACTTC.